The next 6 T cell receptor beta chains were all read from a single sample in a study of CD4 T cell repertoires in COVID-19. The protocol was immunoSEQ multiplex PCR, while the TCRdb copy is restricted to in-frame clones and leaves out a portion. Here the sample spans some 71,000 clones, under 90% being singletons. The source was CD4+ T cells from peripheral blood, collected after recovery from COVID-19. The receptors stem from a human donor who had COVID-19.

This clone appeared a few times. The chain employs TRBV5-1 and TRBJ1-2; weak D call: TRBD1 (5 bases). Deletions cut 6 bases from V and 4 bases from J, with 13 bases between. This CDR3 is 13 amino acids long. Germline V lookup: CDR1 SGHRS, CDR2 YFSETQ. The CDR3 DNA reads as TGCGCCAGCACAGGGCAGGGAGGCTATGGCTACACCTTC. Protein product: CASTGQGGYGYTF.

The V gene is TRBV5-1, the J gene TRBJ2-7, with 10 bases matching TRBD2. The germline V gene encodes CDR1 SGHRS and CDR2 YFSETQ. This CDR3 region has 17 residues. V gave up 2 bases and J gave up 0 bases; unmatched junction bases: 8. The CDR3 DNA sequence: TGCGCCAGCAGCTTATCTAGCGGGAGTAGGATCTCCTACGAGCAGTACTTC. Translation: CASSLSSGSRISYEQYF.

This chain uses TRBV3-1 (or the pseudogene TRBV3-2) with TRBJ1-2; no clear D. The V gene's germline CDR1 is LGHDT and CDR2 YNNKEL (reference sequence). V lost 3 bases and J lost 7, with 15 bases in between. CDR3 length equals 14 residues. The CDR3 loop is CASSQSRSIPGYTF. For the CDR3, the DNA is TGTGCCAGCAGCCAGAGCCGTTCCATCCCTGGCTACACCTTC.

This clone was counted between two and nine times. Other DNA sequences from this sample encode an identical CDR3 as well. The chain employs TRBV7-8 and TRBJ2-1; D not certain. Per the germline V gene, CDR1 is SGHVS and CDR2 is FQNEAQ. Trimming removed 5 bases at V and 7 bases at J, with 9 bases between. The length of the CDR3 is 12 residues. The CDR3 is CASSPAMNEQFF. The CDR3 nucleotides are TGTGCCAGCAGCCCGGCCATGAATGAGCAGTTCTTC.

This chain uses TRBV18 with TRBJ2-1; 7 bases agree with TRBD2. Germline V lookup: CDR1 KGHSH, CDR2 LQKENI. The J segment lost 2 bases and the V segment lost 0 bases, leaving 1 base of the junction unmatched. The CDR3 totals 15 residues. The DNA for the CDR3 is TGTGCCAGCTCACCACCGCTAGCGGCCTACAATGAGCAGTTCTTC. Its protein is CASSPPLAAYNEQFF. Full variable domain (outside the CDR3, taken from reference TRBV18 and TRBJ2-1): NAGVMQNPRHLVRRRGQEARLRCSPMKGHSHVYWYRQLPEEGLKFMVYLQKENIIDESGMPKERFSAEFPKEGPSILRIQQVVRGDSAAYFCASSPPLAAYNEQFFGPGTRLTVL.

The chain's CDR3 is CASRGGQGPYNEQFF. The CDR3 DNA reads as TGCGCCAGCAGAGGGGGACAGGGGCCCTACAATGAGCAGTTCTTC. The chain has TRBV10-1 and TRBJ2-1; the match to TRBD1 covers 10 bases. The length of the CDR3 is 15 residues. V was pared by 6 bases and J by 2 bases, with 4 bases of the junction left unmatched. Per germline, CDR1 WNHNN and CDR2 SYGVQD (reference sequence).